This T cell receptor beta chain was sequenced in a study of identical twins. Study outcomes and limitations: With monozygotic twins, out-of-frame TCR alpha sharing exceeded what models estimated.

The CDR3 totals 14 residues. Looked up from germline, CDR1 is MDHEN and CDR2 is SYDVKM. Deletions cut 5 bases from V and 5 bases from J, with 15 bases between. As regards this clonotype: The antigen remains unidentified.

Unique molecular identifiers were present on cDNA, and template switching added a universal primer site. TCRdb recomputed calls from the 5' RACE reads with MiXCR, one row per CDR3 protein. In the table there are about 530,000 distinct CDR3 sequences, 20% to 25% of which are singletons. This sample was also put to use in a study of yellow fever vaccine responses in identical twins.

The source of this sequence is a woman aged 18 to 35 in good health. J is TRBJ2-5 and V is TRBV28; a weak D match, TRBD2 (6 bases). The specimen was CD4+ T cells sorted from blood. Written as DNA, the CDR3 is TGTGCCAGCAGTCCGGGGGAATTCGCGGAGACCCAGTACTTC. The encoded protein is CASSPGEFAETQYF.